The source of this T cell receptor (beta chain) is a study of blood T cell repertoires in COVID-19. Study overall: The study drew acute and convalescent COVID-19 samples from the United States, Italy and Spain. Sources were T cells, B-cell-depleted T cells, or PBMCs; the material itself was cDNA or gDNA.

CDR1 is GTSNPN, CDR2 SVGIG, per germline (reference sequence). CDR3 length: 15 residues. V was cut by 0 bases and J by 0 bases, with 9 bases left in between. In the original workflow: Reference gene primers were amplified, and this amplification served to estimate nucleated cell counts. The assay was immunoSEQ multiplex PCR, and TCRdb's table has in-frame clones only and misses some. V, J and clone size reflect that table, while D and trimming were determined from the DNA. The data contain roughly 5,000 clones, approximately 88% of them singletons. Source material: peripheral blood. The chain uses TRBV30 and TRBJ1-3; D gene unclear. The sequence was collected from a human donor in a cohort sampled during active COVID-19. CDR3 region: CAWSVGRHSGNTIYF. DNA for the CDR3: TGTGCCTGGAGTGTTGGCCGCCACTCTGGAAACACCATATATTTT.